What follows describes a single T cell receptor (beta chain). TCRdb's table, derived via immunoSEQ multiplex PCR, lists solely in-frame clones and lacks some. This table has fewer than 250,000 clones, 88% appearing once. This sample is drawn from a study of blood T cell repertoires in COVID-19. Study-wide context: Acute-phase and convalescent COVID-19 samples originated in the United States, Italy and Spain.

This CDR3 contains 13 residues. The germline V gene encodes CDR1 LNHDA and CDR2 SQIVND (reference sequence). V was pared by 9 bases and J by 3 bases, with 13 bases between. The sample was peripheral blood. The TCR comes from a woman aged 60-75 years with acute or convalescent COVID-19. The chain carries TRBV19 and TRBJ2-3, with D possibly matching TRBD1 (8 bases). This chain's CDR3 is CASSQGGTDTQYF. The CDR3 coding sequence is TGTGCCAGCTCACAGGGGGGGACAGATACGCAGTATTTT.